This T cell receptor (beta chain) was found in a study of blood T cell repertoires in COVID-19. As for the study in general: Acute-phase and convalescent COVID-19 samples originated in the United States, Italy and Spain.

Germline V gene data show CDR1 as KGHSH and CDR2 as LQKENI. The CDR3 totals 15 residues. The J segment lost 6 bases and the V segment lost 2 bases, leaving 6 bases of the junction unmatched. The repertoire was sequenced with immunoSEQ multiplex PCR; TCRdb's copy has only in-frame clones and lacks some. Of about 350,000 clones listed, about 92% are singletons. Patients at the Seattle site were enrolled during active infection and followed longitudinally. The chain combines TRBV18 with TRBJ2-5, with TRBD2 matching 10 bases. The sequenced sample consisted of peripheral blood. The clonotype comes from a woman aged 55-69 years with COVID-19, enrolled during active disease. The CDR3: CASSPTSGGAKTQYF. The CDR3 DNA sequence: TGTGCCAGCTCACCAACCAGCGGGGGGGCGAAGACCCAGTACTTC.